The 21 T cell receptor beta chains reported below all come from one sample, sequenced in a study of cytomegalovirus exposure and HLA in healthy donors. It was with 60 Vbeta and 13 Jbeta primers that the PCR ran. Sequencing used immunoSEQ multiplex PCR; TCRdb keeps in-frame clones, though not all of them. The table shows roughly 170,000 clones, with 76% occurring only once. The sequenced material came from PBMCs. The source of these receptors is a female donor in good health and CMV-seronegative.

This clone was recorded a few times. This chain connects TRBV7-3 to TRBJ2-2; no clear D. Trimming removed 5 bases at V and 2 bases at J, with 12 bases between. The germline CDR1 and CDR2 sequences are SGHTA and FQGTGA. CDR3 length equals 15 residues. The CDR3 sequence is CASSPTPENTGELFF. CDR3 sequence (DNA): TGTGCCAGCAGCCCAACACCCGAAAACACCGGGGAGCTGTTTTTT. Using reference TRBV7-3 and TRBJ2-2 for the parts outside the CDR3, the full variable domain is GAGVSQTPSNKVTEKGKYVELRCDPISGHTALYWYRQSLGQGPEFLIYFQGTGAADDSGLPNDRFFAVRPEGSVSTLKIQRTERGDSAVYLCASSPTPENTGELFFGEGSRLTVL.

The rearrangement links TRBV27 to TRBJ2-5, with D tentatively TRBD2 (6 bases). The CDR3 runs to 14 residues. CDR1 is MNHEY and CDR2 is SMNVEV in the germline V gene (reference sequence). Trimming took off 5 bases at V and 1 base at J, with 11 bases between the two ends. CDR3 bases: TGTGCCAGCAGTCCATGGACTACCCAAGAGACCCAGTACTTC. It specifies CASSPWTTQETQYF.

In its sample, this clone was seen a few times. The J gene is TRBJ2-5, the V gene TRBV2; D remains ambiguous. V was trimmed by 5 bases and J by 5 bases, leaving 6 bases between them. CDR1 and CDR2 (germline): SNHLY, FYNNEI. The length of the CDR3 is 11 residues. The CDR3 DNA is TGTGCCAGCAGTCTTCGGGAGACCCAGTACTTC. Translating gives CASSLRETQYF.

The J gene is TRBJ1-2, the V gene TRBV27, with 9 bases aligning to TRBD1. The CDR3 spans 14 residues. Germline CDR1 MNHEY, CDR2 SMNVEV (reference sequence). Germline trimming cut 6 bases from V and 6 bases from J; bases unmatched to any gene: 8. Written as DNA, the CDR3 is TGTGCCAGCAGGGCATCGGGACAGGGTAATGGCTACACCTTC. Residues: CASRASGQGNGYTF.

The CDR3 region is CASSVKGNTDTQYF. CDR3 nucleotides: TGTGCCAGCAGTGTGAAGGGGAACACAGATACGCAGTATTTT. This sequence joins TRBV6-1 and TRBJ2-3, with a tentative D call TRBD1 (5 bases). CDR1 and CDR2 (germline): MNHNS, SASEGT. CDR3 size: 14 residues. V gave up 4 bases and J gave up 2 bases, with 10 bases separating them.

The chain joins TRBV7-9 to TRBJ2-2; TRBD1 is a possible D gene (6 bases). Germline V gene lookup returns CDR1 SEHNR and CDR2 FQNEAQ (reference sequence). Deletions cut 4 bases from V and 4 bases from J, with 10 bases between. The CDR3 spans 14 residues. The CDR3: CASSSGQTTGELFF. DNA of the CDR3: TGTGCCAGCAGCTCAGGACAGACCACCGGGGAGCTGTTTTTT.

This clone occurred a few times. V is TRBV4-3 and J is TRBJ1-1, with 9 nucleotides matching TRBD1. Germline lookup yields CDR1 LGHNA and CDR2 YSLEER. The CDR3 length is 16 residues. The V gene end was trimmed by 1 base and the J gene end by 6 bases; junction bases not matched to a gene: 9. CDR3 in DNA: TGCGCCAGCAGCCAAGGCGGGGGACAGGGTCGTTCTGAAGCTTTCTTT. Residues: CASSQGGGQGRSEAFF.

This clone has a single count. The chain joins TRBV28 to TRBJ1-1; 7 nucleotides align to TRBD1. V gave up 6 bases and J gave up 5 bases; unmatched junction bases: 9. CDR3 length equals 14 residues. Germline CDR1 reads MDHEN; CDR2 reads SYDVKM. The CDR3 is CASRVGQTRTEAFF. DNA of the CDR3: TGTGCCAGCAGGGTGGGACAGACGAGGACTGAAGCTTTCTTT.

This chain uses TRBV14 with TRBJ1-2; TRBD1 matches 11 bases. The CDR3 runs to 15 residues. Germline loops: CDR1 SGHDN, CDR2 FVKESK. V was pared by 4 bases and J by 5 bases, with 6 bases of the junction left unmatched. CDR3 DNA sequence: TGTGCCAGCAGCCCACTCGGACAGGGGGCTTATGGCTACACCTTC. Translation gives CASSPLGQGAYGYTF.

This clone was seen a single time. The V and J genes are TRBV7-2 and TRBJ1-6, with D unclear. Trimming took off 5 bases at V and 10 bases at J, with 12 bases between the two ends. The germline gives CDR1 SGHTA, CDR2 FQGNSA. The CDR3 is 13 amino acids. The DNA for the CDR3 is TGTGCCAGCAGCCGCGGGCCATCCTCACCCCTCCACTTT. Its translation is CASSRGPSSPLHF. The whole variable domain, remainder taken from reference TRBV7-2 and TRBJ1-6, is GAGVSQSPSNKVTEKGKDVELRCDPISGHTALYWYRQSLGQGLEFLIYFQGNSAPDKSGLPSDRFSAERTGGSVSTLTIQRTQQEDSAVYLCASSRGPSSPLHFGNGTRLTVT.

The chain is built from TRBV5-4 and TRBJ2-5; 8 bases align to TRBD2. The CDR3 totals 17 residues. V shed 0 bases and J 1 base; nucleotides not matched to a gene: 8. CDR1 is SGHNT, CDR2 YYREEE, per germline (reference sequence). The CDR3 DNA follows: TGTGCCAGCAGCTTGGCCAACCAGCGGGGGCCCCAAGAGACCCAGTACTTC. Protein sequence: CASSLANQRGPQETQYF.

Concerning this clone itself: The sample holds other DNA sequences that translate to the same CDR3. The rearrangement uses TRBV5-1 and TRBJ2-7; weak D call: TRBD2 (6 bases). This CDR3 region has 15 residues. Germline CDR1 reads SGHRS; CDR2 reads YFSETQ. V lost 5 bases, J lost 1 base, and 16 bases lay in between. Written as DNA, the CDR3 is TGCGCCAGCAGTTTTACGGGAGTTGGGTCCTACGAGCAGTACTTC. Protein sequence: CASSFTGVGSYEQYF.

This rearrangement joins TRBV5-3 to TRBJ1-1; 10 nucleotides align to TRBD1. TRBV5-3 is an ORF, with its function uncertain. Trimming took 4 bases from V and 6 from J; bases not matched to a gene: 3. CDR3 length equals 13 residues. This CDR3 is CARSRDRGAEAFF. The DNA for the CDR3 is TGTGCCAGAAGCAGGGACAGGGGTGCTGAAGCTTTCTTT.

V gene TRBV4-3 combines with J gene TRBJ2-4; perhaps TRBD2 as D (5 bases). V was pared by 0 bases and J by 4 bases, with 7 bases between. Germline assignment: CDR1 LGHNA and CDR2 YSLEER. This CDR3 has 14 residues. The CDR3 region has the DNA TGCGCCAGCAGCCAAGAGGGCGGGAAAAACATTCAGTACTTC. As protein: CASSQEGGKNIQYF.

The chain recombines TRBV5-5 with TRBJ2-2; 8 positions match TRBD2. Per the germline V gene, CDR1 is SGHKS and CDR2 is YYEKEE (reference sequence). CDR3 size: 17 residues. V was pared by 0 bases and J by 6 bases, with 10 bases of the junction left unmatched. The chain's CDR3 is CASSLAASGSFAGELFF. CDR3 in DNA: TGTGCCAGCAGCTTGGCAGCAAGCGGGAGTTTTGCCGGGGAGCTGTTTTTT.

The chain has TRBV4-3 and TRBJ2-1; 9 positions agree with TRBD2. CDR3 size: 17 residues. The V gene end was trimmed by 4 bases and the J gene end by 6 bases; junction bases not matched to a gene: 13. From germline, CDR1 is LGHNA and CDR2 YSLEER. CDR3 sequence (DNA): TGCGCCAGCAGCCGGACAGCGGGGGGCAGCGGCTCCAATGAGCAGTTCTTC. This encodes CASSRTAGGSGSNEQFF.

The chain employs TRBV5-1 and TRBJ2-3; possibly TRBD2 for D (5 bases). Germline CDR1 and CDR2: SGHRS and YFSETQ. V was cut by 0 bases and J by 1 base, with 12 bases left in between. The CDR3 has 16 residues. The CDR3 bases are TGCGCCAGCAGCTTGGTTTCCCAGCGGCGCACAGATACGCAGTATTTT. It codes for CASSLVSQRRTDTQYF.

This chain joins TRBV5-8 and TRBJ2-7; 9 bases match TRBD2. The CDR3 loop spans 11 amino acids. The germline gives CDR1 SGHTS, CDR2 YDEGEE. The CDR3 DNA sequence: TGTGCCAGCAGCTTGATGCGGGAGGGCCCAGTC. It translates to CASSLMREGPV.

V and J are TRBV2 and TRBJ1-1, with a weak D call TRBD1 (5 bases). CDR3 size: 13 residues. Germline values: CDR1 SNHLY, CDR2 FYNNEI. The germline V and J ends were trimmed by 10 bases and 1 base, with 13 bases remaining between them. Written as DNA, the CDR3 is TGTGCCATTCGAGACAGTTGGAACACTGAAGCTTTCTTT. It translates to CAIRDSWNTEAFF. Complete variable domain (other parts from reference TRBV2 and TRBJ1-1): EPEVTQTPSHQVTQMGQEVILRCVPISNHLYFYWYRQILGQKVEFLVSFYNNEISEKSEIFDDQFSVERPDGSNFTLKIRSTKLEDSAMYFCAIRDSWNTEAFFGQGTRLTVV.

The rearrangement uses TRBV28 and TRBJ1-2, with 11 bases identical to TRBD1. Germline trimming cut 7 bases from V and 7 bases from J; bases unmatched to any gene: 8. Germline loops: CDR1 MDHEN, CDR2 SYDVKM. The CDR3 runs to 14 residues. CDR3 nucleotides: TGTGCCAGCACCTCCAGGACAGGGGGCGCTGGCTACACCTTC. It codes for CASTSRTGGAGYTF.

This clone was counted between two and nine times. The rearrangement uses TRBV9 and TRBJ2-1, with no clear D. Trimming shortened V by 0 bases and J by 3 bases, and 10 bases separated the two germline ends. The CDR3 extends over 15 amino acids. CDR1 and CDR2 from the germline V gene are SGDLS and YYNGEE. Written as DNA, the CDR3 is TGTGCCAGCAGCGTAGCTGGGCAAGTCTACAATGAGCAGTTCTTC. It codes for CASSVAGQVYNEQFF.